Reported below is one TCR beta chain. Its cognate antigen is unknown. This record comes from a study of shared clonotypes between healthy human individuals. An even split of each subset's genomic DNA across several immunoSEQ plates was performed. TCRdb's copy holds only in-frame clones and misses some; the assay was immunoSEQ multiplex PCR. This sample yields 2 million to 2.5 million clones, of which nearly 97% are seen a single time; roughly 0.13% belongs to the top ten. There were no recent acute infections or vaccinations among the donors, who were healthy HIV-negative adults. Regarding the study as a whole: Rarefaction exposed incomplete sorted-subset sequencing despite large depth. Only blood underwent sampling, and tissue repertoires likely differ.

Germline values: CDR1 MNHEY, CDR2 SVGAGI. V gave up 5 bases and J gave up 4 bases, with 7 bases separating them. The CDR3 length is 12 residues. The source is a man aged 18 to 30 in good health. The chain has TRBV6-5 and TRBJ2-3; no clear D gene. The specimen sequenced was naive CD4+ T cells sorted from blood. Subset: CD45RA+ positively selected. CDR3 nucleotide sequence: TGTGCCAGCAGTACGATCGCAGATACGCAGTATTTT. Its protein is CASSTIADTQYF.